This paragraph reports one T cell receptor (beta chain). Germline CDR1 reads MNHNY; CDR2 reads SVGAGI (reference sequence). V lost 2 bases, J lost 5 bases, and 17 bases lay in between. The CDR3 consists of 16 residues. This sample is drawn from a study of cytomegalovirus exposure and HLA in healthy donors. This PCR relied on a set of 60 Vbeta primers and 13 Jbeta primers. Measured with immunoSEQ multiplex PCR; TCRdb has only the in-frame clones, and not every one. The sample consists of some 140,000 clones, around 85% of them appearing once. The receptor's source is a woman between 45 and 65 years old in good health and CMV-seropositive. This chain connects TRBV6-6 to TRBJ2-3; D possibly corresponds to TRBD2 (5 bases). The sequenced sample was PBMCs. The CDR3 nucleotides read TGTGCCAGCAGTTACGGCCTAGCTGGTACCCTAGATACGCAGTATTTT. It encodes CASSYGLAGTLDTQYF.